The next 26 T cell receptor beta chains were all read from a single sample in a study of identical twins. TCRdb passed the 5' RACE reads through MiXCR, listing each CDR3 protein once. The sample records 1.5 million or so distinct CDR3 sequences, about 30% being singletons. Material: cord blood. These receptors originate from a newborn girl in good health.

The chain combines TRBV28 with TRBJ2-7; 13 bases align to TRBD2. V was pared by 8 bases and J by 1 base, with 5 bases of the junction left unmatched. Looked up from germline, CDR1 is MDHEN and CDR2 is SYDVKM. This CDR3 has 15 residues. CDR3 protein: CASALGLAGSYEQYF. DNA of the CDR3: TGTGCCAGCGCCCTGGGACTAGCGGGATCCTACGAGCAGTACTTC.

This clonotype was observed a few times. The chain carries TRBV12-3 or TRBV12-4 and TRBJ2-7; 9 bases are a match to TRBD1. The J segment lost 5 bases and the V segment lost 3 bases, leaving 5 bases of the junction unmatched. The CDR3 loop spans 14 amino acids. The CDR3 loop is CASSFRTGDNEQYF. DNA of the CDR3: TGTGCCAGCAGTTTCAGGACAGGGGATAACGAGCAGTACTTC.

This clonotype was counted a few times. The V call is TRBV4-2, the J call TRBJ2-1; D is uncertain. The germline V gene has CDR1 LGHNA and CDR2 YNFKEQ. The CDR3 is 14 amino acids. V lost 0 bases and J lost 10, with 13 bases in between. CDR3 in amino acids: CASSQERLAREQFF. The CDR3 coding sequence is TGTGCCAGCAGCCAAGAGAGACTGGCGCGGGAGCAGTTCTTC.

The chain joins TRBV12-3 or TRBV12-4 to TRBJ1-5; 10 nucleotides match TRBD1. This CDR3 spans 16 amino acids. With 0 bases clipped from V and 7 bases from J, the junction kept 6 bases outside the gene matches. CDR3 sequence reads: CASSLADRGLGQPQHF. The DNA for the CDR3 is TGTGCCAGCAGTTTAGCAGACAGGGGGCTGGGGCAGCCCCAGCATTTT.

This clonotype has just a few counts. The chain couples TRBV13 to TRBJ1-5; D call uncertain. The length of the CDR3 is 12 residues. V was trimmed by 1 base and J by 9 bases, leaving 7 bases between them. Germline V CDR1 and CDR2: PRHDT, FYEKMQ (reference sequence). The CDR3 region is CASSLVLGPQHF. Written as DNA, the CDR3 is TGTGCCAGCAGCTTAGTTCTTGGGCCCCAGCATTTT.

This clonotype was seen at least ten times. One end of the junction fails to match germline, which may point to a read error. This chain uses TRBV5-1 with TRBJ2-3; no clear D gene. CDR3 length equals 13 residues. CDR1 and CDR2 from the germline V gene are SGHRS and YFSETQ. This chain's CDR3 is CASSLSPTDTLYF. The CDR3 DNA follows: TGCGCCAGCAGCTTGTCCCCCACAGATACGCTGTATTTT.

There are a few counts of this clonotype. The rearrangement joins TRBV7-8 to TRBJ2-3, with 8 bases matching TRBD2. The J segment lost 7 bases and the V segment lost 1 base, leaving 4 bases of the junction unmatched. Germline V gene sequence: CDR1 SGHVS, CDR2 FQNEAQ. The CDR3 totals 14 residues. The CDR3 protein is CASSLGREVNTQYF. CDR3 DNA sequence: TGTGCCAGCAGCTTAGGGCGGGAGGTGAATACGCAGTATTTT.

The sample holds a few counts of this clonotype. The genes are TRBV11-2 and TRBJ1-5, with D possibly TRBD1 on 5 matching bases. The germline gives CDR1 SGHAT, CDR2 FQNNGV. CDR3 length: 15 amino acids. Trimming shortened V by 2 bases and J by 3 bases, and 11 bases separated the two germline ends. As DNA, the CDR3 is TGTGCCAGCAGCTTAAGGGGTGGTCCCAATCAGCCCCAGCATTTT. This translates into CASSLRGGPNQPQHF.

The V and J genes are TRBV18 and TRBJ2-1; no firm D call. Germline V lookup: CDR1 KGHSH, CDR2 LQKENI. The CDR3 is made up of 16 amino acids. Trimming stripped 2 bases from V and 0 bases from J, with 11 bases between. This CDR3 is CASSPVPSISYNEQFF. For the CDR3, the DNA is TGTGCCAGCTCACCAGTACCATCAATCTCCTACAATGAGCAGTTCTTC.

The V and J genes are TRBV18 and TRBJ2-1; no clear D gene. Trimming stripped 1 base from V and 5 bases from J, with 15 bases between. Per the germline V gene, CDR1 is KGHSH and CDR2 is LQKENI. This CDR3 has 16 amino acids. The CDR3 is CASSPRRQQLNNEQFF. The CDR3 nucleotides read TGTGCCAGCTCACCACGGCGGCAACAGCTAAACAATGAGCAGTTCTTC.

DNA for the CDR3: TGCAGTGCTAGAGATCCCAAGCGGGGCTACTACGAGCAGTTCTTC. Translation gives CSARDPKRGYYEQFF. The chain joins TRBV20-1 to TRBJ2-1, with 7 bases matching TRBD2. V lost 0 bases, J lost 10 bases, and 12 bases stayed unmatched. The CDR3 totals 15 residues. Germline V lookup: CDR1 DFQATT, CDR2 SNEGSKA (reference sequence).

As for this clonotype: This may be a read error, as it is one base from a much larger clone. The rearrangement links TRBV28 to TRBJ2-1; possibly TRBD1 for D (5 bases). Per the germline V gene, CDR1 is MDHEN and CDR2 is SYDVKM. This CDR3 is 15 amino acids long. The CDR3 sequence: CASSLADIGNNKQFF. The DNA for the CDR3 is TGTGCCAGCAGTTTAGCGGACATAGGTAACAATAAGCAGTTCTTC. The variable domain in full, completed from reference TRBV28 and TRBJ2-1, reads DVKVTQSSRYLVKRTGEKVFLECVQDMDHENMFWYRQDPGLGLRLIYFSYDVKMKEKGDIPEGYSVSREKKERFSLILESASTNQTSMYLCASSLADIGNNKQFFGPGTRLTVL.

The CDR3: CSAREGGELVFF. The CDR3 DNA follows: TGCAGTGCTAGAGAGGGGGGAGAGTTGGTGTTTTTT. The chain is built from TRBV20-1 and TRBJ1-4, with a weak D call TRBD1 (5 bases). Per germline, CDR1 DFQATT and CDR2 SNEGSKA (reference sequence). V lost 0 bases, J lost 15 bases, and 14 bases lay in between. This CDR3 has 12 residues.

This clonotype was detected only a few times. The chain couples TRBV7-9 to TRBJ1-4; TRBD1 matches at 7 bases. The CDR3 extends over 18 amino acids. Germline V gene sequence: CDR1 SEHNR, CDR2 FQNEAQ (reference sequence). The J segment lost 0 bases and the V segment lost 3 bases, leaving 10 bases of the junction unmatched. CDR3 residues: CASSFVPGTEATNEKLFF. DNA of the CDR3: TGTGCCAGCAGCTTCGTCCCCGGGACAGAAGCAACTAATGAAAAACTGTTTTTT.

The J gene is TRBJ2-3, the V gene TRBV14; TRBD2 is a possible D gene (6 bases). CDR1 and CDR2 (germline): SGHDN, FVKESK. This CDR3 spans 17 amino acids. Trimming removed 3 bases from V and 2 bases from J, with 18 bases in between. DNA for the CDR3: TGTGCCAGCAGCCACGGATGGGTAGCGGTCCTCACAGATACGCAGTATTTT. Protein sequence: CASSHGWVAVLTDTQYF.

Concerning this clonotype itself: Just one base apart from a much larger clone, this may be a read error. The chain uses TRBV6-2 or TRBV6-3 and TRBJ2-3; 9 positions match TRBD1. The CDR3 has 17 residues. Germline V CDR1 and CDR2: MNHEY, SVGEGT. Germline trimming cut 4 bases from V and 2 bases from J; bases unmatched to any gene: 10. The CDR3 DNA sequence: TGTGCCAGCAGTTCTGTCCAGGGACAGGGAAACACAGATACGCAGTATTTT. Translated, it gives CASSSVQGQGNTDTQYF.

In this sample, this clonotype turned up a few times. The CDR3 protein is CSARLREPPYEQYF. The CDR3 region has the DNA TGCAGTGCTAGGTTGCGCGAACCCCCCTACGAGCAGTACTTC. The chain has TRBV20-1 and TRBJ2-7; D unclear. The CDR3 loop spans 14 amino acids. V lost 3 bases, J lost 2 bases, and 14 bases lay in between. Germline V gene lookup returns CDR1 DFQATT and CDR2 SNEGSKA (reference sequence).

The rearrangement links TRBV10-1 to TRBJ2-5, with 7 bases identical to TRBD1. The CDR3 consists of 15 residues. Germline lookup yields CDR1 WNHNN and CDR2 SYGVQD (reference sequence). With 0 bases clipped from V and 1 base from J, the junction kept 2 bases outside the gene matches. The CDR3 loop is CASSESGTAQETQYF. The CDR3 bases are TGCGCCAGCAGTGAGTCCGGGACAGCCCAAGAGACCCAGTACTTC.

This clonotype has only one observation. The germline gene is not matched at one end of the junction; a read error may be the cause. The V and J genes are TRBV12-5 and TRBJ2-3; D possibly corresponds to TRBD1 (6 bases). CDR3 length equals 16 residues. Per the germline V gene, CDR1 is LGHNT and CDR2 is FRNRAP. The CDR3 DNA reads TGTGCTAGTGGTTTGCTACAGGGAACGTTCACAGATACGCACTATTTT. Translating gives CASGLLQGTFTDTHYF.

This clonotype was seen a few times. This chain links TRBV21-1 with TRBJ2-3. TRBV21-1 is a pseudogene locus. The CDR3 is 12 residues long. CDR3 residues: CASSEDPYTQYF. In DNA, the CDR3 is TGTGCCAGCAGCGAGGACCCATATACGCAGTATTTT.

This clonotype was detected a few times. The chain combines TRBV4-1 with TRBJ1-6; D is perhaps TRBD1 (5 bases). CDR3 size: 18 residues. Looked up from germline, CDR1 is MGHRA and CDR2 is YSYEKL. V lost 6 bases, J lost 0 bases, and 18 bases lay in between. CDR3 DNA sequence: TGCGCCAGCAGACAGGAGCCCACTCGGGGCTCCTATAATTCACCCCTCCACTTT. Translated: CASRQEPTRGSYNSPLHF.

This clonotype was seen a few times. The rearrangement links TRBV4-2 to TRBJ2-4, with 8 nucleotides matching TRBD1. This CDR3 contains 18 residues. After removal of 0 bases from V and 3 bases from J, the junction contained 10 bases not matched to a gene. Per germline, CDR1 LGHNA and CDR2 YNFKEQ. The CDR3 here is CASSQDGRTGTFKNIQYF. The CDR3 nucleotides read TGTGCCAGCAGCCAAGATGGCCGGACAGGGACCTTCAAAAACATTCAGTACTTC.

V gene TRBV30 combines with J gene TRBJ2-5; weak D call: TRBD1 (5 bases). V was cut by 0 bases and J by 3 bases, with 11 bases left in between. The CDR3 contains 14 residues. Germline V gene data show CDR1 as GTSNPN and CDR2 as SVGIG (reference sequence). CDR3 in DNA: TGTGCCTGGAGTGTAGGTGGGGCAGAAGAGACCCAGTACTTC. It specifies CAWSVGGAEETQYF. The full variable domain, its missing parts supplied by reference TRBV30 and TRBJ2-5, is SQTIHQWPATLVQPVGSPLSLECTVEGTSNPNLYWYRQAAGRGLQLLFYSVGIGQISSEVPQNLSASRPQDRQFILSSKKLLLSDSGFYLCAWSVGGAEETQYFGPGTRLLVL.

Of note for this clonotype: Just one base apart from a much larger clone, this may be a read error. This sequence joins TRBV12-3 or TRBV12-4 and TRBJ2-7, with a possible D match to TRBD1 (6 bases). The CDR3 covers 13 residues. The CDR3 sequence is CASRPTGTYERYF. The DNA for the CDR3 is TGTGCCAGCAGGCCCACAGGGACCTACGAGCGGTACTTC.

The rearrangement joins TRBV12-3 or TRBV12-4 to TRBJ2-4, with 11 bases aligning to TRBD2. V lost 4 bases to trimming and J lost 0 bases; unmatched junction nucleotides: 8. The CDR3 runs to 18 residues. The CDR3 reads CASSSLAGAYVAKNIQYF. The CDR3 bases are TGTGCCAGCAGTTCACTAGCGGGGGCCTATGTAGCCAAAAACATTCAGTACTTC.

The V gene is TRBV25-1, the J gene TRBJ1-1, with no clear D. CDR1 is MGHDK, CDR2 SYGVNS, per germline. The CDR3 extends over 13 amino acids. V was clipped by 8 bases and J by 1 base, with 11 bases between them. CDR3 region: CASCRASNTEAFF. Here the CDR3 DNA reads TGTGCCAGCTGCCGGGCCTCGAACACTGAAGCTTTCTTT.